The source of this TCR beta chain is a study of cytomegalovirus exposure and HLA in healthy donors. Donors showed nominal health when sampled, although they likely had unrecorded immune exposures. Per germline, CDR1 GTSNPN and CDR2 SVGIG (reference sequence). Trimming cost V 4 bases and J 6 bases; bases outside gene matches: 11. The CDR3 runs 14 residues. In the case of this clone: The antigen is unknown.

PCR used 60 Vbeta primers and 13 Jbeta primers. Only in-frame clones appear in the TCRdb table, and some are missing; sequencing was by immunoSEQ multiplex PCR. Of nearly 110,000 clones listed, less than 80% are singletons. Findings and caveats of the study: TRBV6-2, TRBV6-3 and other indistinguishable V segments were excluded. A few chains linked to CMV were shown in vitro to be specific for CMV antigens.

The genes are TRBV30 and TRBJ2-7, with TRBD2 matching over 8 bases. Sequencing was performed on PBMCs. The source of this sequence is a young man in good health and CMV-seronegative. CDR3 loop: CAWNRPTSDLEQYF. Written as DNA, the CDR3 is TGTGCCTGGAACAGACCGACTAGCGACCTCGAGCAGTACTTC. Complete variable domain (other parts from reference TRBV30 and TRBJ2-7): SQTIHQWPATLVQPVGSPLSLECTVEGTSNPNLYWYRQAAGRGLQLLFYSVGIGQISSEVPQNLSASRPQDRQFILSSKKLLLSDSGFYLCAWNRPTSDLEQYFGPGTRLTVT.